These 13 T cell receptor beta chains share one sample of origin, sequenced in a study of T-cell reconstitution after alpha-beta-depleted transplantation in children. Unique molecular identifiers were used in preparing the TCRbeta library. MiXCR was run by TCRdb on the PCR reads, yielding one entry per CDR3 protein. The sample holds a few hundred thousand distinct CDR3 sequences, under 15% seen once. The specimen comprised PBMCs, mostly from graft donor cells, sampled 360 days after TCRalphabeta/CD19-depleted stem cell transplant. These receptors all stem from a male patient aged 10-17 years who had a stem cell transplant for acute myeloid leukemia, so the T cells may come from the graft donor.

This clonotype appeared a few times. The chain has TRBV20-1 and TRBJ2-3; 10 bases align to TRBD2. Per germline, CDR1 DFQATT and CDR2 SNEGSKA (reference sequence). The CDR3 runs to 15 residues. V lost 7 bases and J lost 5; bases outside the gene matches: 12. This CDR3 is CSVGELAGPQDTQYF. The DNA for the CDR3 is TGCAGTGTAGGGGAACTAGCGGGACCGCAAGATACGCAGTATTTT.

This sequence joins TRBV7-2 and TRBJ2-1; TRBD2 agrees at 10 bases. The germline gives CDR1 SGHTA, CDR2 FQGNSA. This CDR3 spans 16 amino acids. Trimming cost V 8 bases and J 5 bases; bases outside gene matches: 12. CDR3 region: CASAYISGRPHNEQFF. CDR3 sequence (DNA): TGTGCCAGCGCGTATATTAGCGGGAGGCCCCACAATGAGCAGTTCTTC.

This clonotype was seen at least ten times. V is TRBV7-8 and J is TRBJ2-7, with 12 bases matching TRBD2. Germline V gene sequence: CDR1 SGHVS, CDR2 FQNEAQ. The CDR3 is 15 amino acids. J gave up 2 bases and V 5 bases, and 4 bases lay outside the gene matches. The CDR3 protein is CASSQTSGRTYEQYF. Here the CDR3 DNA reads TGTGCCAGCAGCCAGACTAGCGGGAGAACCTACGAGCAGTACTTC.

In DNA, the CDR3 is TGCAGTGCTATAATGGCGGGAGTACTCTACGAGCAGTACTTC. This sequence encodes CSAIMAGVLYEQYF. This chain uses TRBV20-1 with TRBJ2-7; 7 nucleotides match TRBD2. Germline CDR1 and CDR2: DFQATT and SNEGSKA (reference sequence). V was pared by 4 bases and J by 3 bases, with 9 bases of the junction left unmatched. This CDR3 comprises 14 residues.

The chain joins TRBV4-1 to TRBJ2-5; 9 bases fit TRBD1. Per germline, CDR1 MGHRA and CDR2 YSYEKL. The CDR3 length is 17 residues. Trimming cost V 0 bases and J 4 bases; bases outside gene matches: 9. The CDR3 DNA reads as TGCGCCAGCAGCCAAGAAGGTGGACAGGGGCCAACAGAGACCCAGTACTTC. Protein: CASSQEGGQGPTETQYF.

The J gene is TRBJ1-2, the V gene TRBV4-3, with D maybe TRBD1 (6 bases). V was cut by 0 bases and J by 4 bases, with 18 bases left in between. CDR3 length: 17 residues. Germline CDR1 reads LGHNA; CDR2 reads YSLEER. Here the CDR3 reads CASSQDLQGLSLYGYTF. The CDR3 nucleotides read TGCGCCAGCAGCCAAGACCTACAGGGCCTCAGTCTCTATGGCTACACCTTC.

This chain links TRBV5-5 with TRBJ2-7; TRBD1 aligns across 8 bases. Germline lookup yields CDR1 SGHKS and CDR2 YYEKEE (reference sequence). V lost 4 bases and J lost 3; bases outside the gene matches: 12. The CDR3 is 16 amino acids. The CDR3 sequence: CASSHLTRGPNYEQYF. Here the CDR3 DNA reads TGTGCCAGCAGCCACCTAACCAGGGGGCCCAACTACGAGCAGTACTTC.

This rearrangement joins TRBV11-2 to TRBJ2-6, with 12 bases identical to TRBD1. Trimming took 0 bases from V and 3 from J; bases not matched to a gene: 6. Germline CDR1 reads SGHAT; CDR2 reads FQNNGV. The CDR3 length is 19 residues. DNA of the CDR3: TGTGCCAGCAGCTTAGAGGGACAGGGGGCAAGGGTTGGGGCCAACGTCCTGACTTTC. Translating it yields CASSLEGQGARVGANVLTF.

The rearrangement uses TRBV5-1 and TRBJ2-7, with 9 bases that match TRBD1. CDR1 is SGHRS, CDR2 YFSETQ, per germline. V shed 4 bases and J 5 bases; nucleotides not matched to a gene: 7. The CDR3 contains 14 residues. The CDR3 is CASSTGQGSNEQYF. The DNA for the CDR3 is TGCGCCAGCAGCACCGGACAGGGGTCGAACGAGCAGTACTTC.

The J gene is TRBJ1-5, the V gene TRBV20-1, with D perhaps matching TRBD1 (6 bases). In germline, CDR1 is DFQATT, CDR2 SNEGSKA (reference sequence). CDR3 length: 17 amino acids. Deletions cut 5 bases from V and 11 bases from J, with 31 bases between. This chain's CDR3 is CSAFPLGDTLIDQSQHF. CDR3 bases: TGCAGTGCTTTCCCACTGGGGGACACCCTAATCGATCAATCCCAGCATTTT.

This clonotype has only a few counts. This sequence joins TRBV18 and TRBJ2-7, with 13 positions matching TRBD2. Germline trimming cut 3 bases from V and 11 bases from J; bases unmatched to any gene: 7. CDR3 length equals 14 residues. Germline V gene data show CDR1 as KGHSH and CDR2 as LQKENI. The CDR3 here is CASSPVGTSGKEYF. CDR3 bases: TGTGCCAGCTCACCCGTTGGGACTAGCGGGAAAGAGTACTTC.

The chain uses TRBV18 and TRBJ2-1, with 10 bases fitting TRBD2. J gave up 0 bases and V 6 bases, and 14 bases lay outside the gene matches. The CDR3 sequence is 19 residues long. CDR1 KGHSH and CDR2 LQKENI come from the germline V gene. The DNA of the CDR3 is TGTGCCAGCTCCTTAATGGGAGGAGCGGGAGGGATCTCCTACAATGAGCAGTTCTTC. This sequence encodes CASSLMGGAGGISYNEQFF.

In its sample, this clonotype was seen a few times. The chain's CDR3 is CASSPWAANSYEQYF. The CDR3 DNA reads TGCGCCAGCAGCCCCTGGGCAGCGAACTCCTACGAGCAGTACTTC. J is TRBJ2-7 and V is TRBV4-3; D gene ambiguous. The V gene lost 4 bases and the J gene lost 0 bases, with 13 bases spanning the gap. The CDR3 sequence is 15 residues long. CDR1 and CDR2 (germline): LGHNA, YSLEER.